This TCR beta chain was captured in a study of identical twins. With respect to this clonotype: Its target is not known.

cDNA carried unique molecular identifiers, and a universal primer site was added by template switching. TCRdb re-called the 5' RACE reads through MiXCR, storing one row per CDR3 protein. The sample has some 560,000 distinct CDR3 sequences; roughly 9.9% are singletons. With 8 bases clipped from V and 4 bases from J, the junction kept 15 bases outside the gene matches. Germline CDR1 reads SEHNR; CDR2 reads FQNEAQ (reference sequence). The CDR3 spans 17 residues. Study-level findings and limits: In drawing conclusions, the study used cross-sectional statistical analysis and did not follow the same donors.

Each donor was a healthy Caucasian. The data were also submitted as part of a second study, on yellow fever vaccine responses in identical twins.

The genes are TRBV7-9 and TRBJ1-5; TRBD1 aligns across 9 bases. Material for sequencing was PBMCs. The TCR originated in a woman between 18 and 29 years old in good health. The CDR3 region is CASRIRDRDSFNQPQHF. The CDR3 nucleotides are TGTGCCAGCCGCATCCGGGACAGGGACAGCTTTAATCAGCCCCAGCATTTT.